Listed here is a single T cell receptor beta chain. What it recognizes is unknown. The data originate from a study of OX40 agonist ivuxolimab in advanced cancers. Study details: Patients were treated with ivuxolimab, an agonistic anti-OX40 (CD134) antibody. Study results and caveats: Within 6 weeks, CD4+ and CD8+ blood T cells expanded clonally at 0.1 to 3.0 mg/kg.

This CDR3 region has 13 residues. The V gene lost 5 bases and the J gene lost 5 bases, with 11 bases spanning the gap. Germline V gene lookup returns CDR1 SGHRS and CDR2 YFSETQ. The table came from immunoSEQ multiplex PCR; TCRdb's copy has only in-frame clones and leaves some out. The data hold tens of thousands of clones, with nearly 95% observed a single time. This clonotype originated in an adult with an advanced solid tumor such as melanoma, head and neck, liver or kidney cancer. The sample was CD4+ or CD8+ T cells sorted from blood, taken in a trial of the OX40 agonist ivuxolimab. V gene TRBV5-1 combines with J gene TRBJ2-4; D may be TRBD2 (5 bases). The CDR3 region has the DNA TGCGCCAGCAGGGAGGAATCCGAAAACATTCAGTACTTC. Its translation is CASREESENIQYF. The whole variable domain, filled in from reference TRBV5-1 and TRBJ2-4, reads KAGVTQTPRYLIKTRGQQVTLSCSPISGHRSVSWYQQTPGQGLQFLFEYFSETQRNKGNFPGRFSGRQFSNSRSEMNVSTLELGDSALYLCASREESENIQYFGAGTRLSVL.